This T cell receptor beta chain was sequenced for a study of beta chain features in type 1 diabetes. This clone turned up a few times. Its matching antigen is unknown. On average, the one heparinised blood draw given by each donor was approximately 120 mL. Via the markers CD45RO/CCR7/CD25/CD127/CD95/CD27, stem cell-like memory, regulatory, central memory and naive CD4+ cells were sorted. Overall study findings and caveats: In these data, an HLA type influence on TCRB rearrangement remained unresolved.

Expressed TCRB transcripts were sequenced after all isolated RNA was converted to cDNA. Sequenced by immunoSEQ multiplex PCR; TCRdb stores in-frame clones only, minus some. The data contain some 150,000 clones, 6.9% of them seen just once; the ten biggest clones take up about 1.4%. CDR1 MDHEN and CDR2 SYDVKM come from the germline V gene. The J segment lost 5 bases and the V segment lost 5 bases, leaving 10 bases of the junction unmatched. The CDR3 runs 15 residues. The specimen was central memory CD4+ T cells from blood. The TCR comes from a woman in her thirties in good health. This chain connects TRBV28 to TRBJ2-7, with 9 bases lining up with TRBD1. The CDR3 reads CASSLPLTGGDEQYF. Written as DNA, the CDR3 is TGTGCCAGCAGTCTACCTCTCACAGGGGGCGACGAGCAGTACTTC.